The entry below gives a single T cell receptor (beta chain) sequence along with its context. The data originate from a study of technical replicates of blood from a few donors. The table came from immunoSEQ multiplex PCR; TCRdb's copy has only in-frame clones and leaves some out. The sample yields some 80,000 clones, 91% seen once. Sequenced: T cells isolated from PBMCs. The TCR sequence derives from a human donor in good health.

The DNA for the CDR3 is TGTGCCAGCAGTGGGGAGAAGCGGGGGGACACAGATACGCAGTATTTT. Translation: CASSGEKRGDTDTQYF. V and J are TRBV6-1 and TRBJ2-3; 9 positions match TRBD2. The CDR3 has 16 amino acids. The junction had 7 bases not matched to a gene; V was cut back by 4 bases and J by 2 bases. Germline V CDR1 and CDR2: MNHNS, SASEGT.